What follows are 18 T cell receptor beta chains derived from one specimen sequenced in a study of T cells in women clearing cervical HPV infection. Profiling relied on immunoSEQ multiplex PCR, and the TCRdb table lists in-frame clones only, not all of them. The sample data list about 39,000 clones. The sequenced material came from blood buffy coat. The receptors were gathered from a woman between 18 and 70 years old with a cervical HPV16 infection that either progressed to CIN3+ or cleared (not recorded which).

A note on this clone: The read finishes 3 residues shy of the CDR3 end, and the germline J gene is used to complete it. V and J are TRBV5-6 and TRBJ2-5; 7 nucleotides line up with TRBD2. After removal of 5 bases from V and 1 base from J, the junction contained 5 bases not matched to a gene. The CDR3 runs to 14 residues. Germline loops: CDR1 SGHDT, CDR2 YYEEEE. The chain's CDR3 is CASSGGGTQETQYF. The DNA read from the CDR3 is TGTGCCAGCAGTGGGGGGGGGACCCAAGAGACC.

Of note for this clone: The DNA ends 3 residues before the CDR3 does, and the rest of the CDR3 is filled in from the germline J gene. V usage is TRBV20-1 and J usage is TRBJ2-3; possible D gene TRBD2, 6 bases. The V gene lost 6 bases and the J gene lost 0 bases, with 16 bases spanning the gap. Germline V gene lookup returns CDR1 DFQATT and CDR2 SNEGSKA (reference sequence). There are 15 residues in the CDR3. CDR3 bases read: TGCAGTGCAACCCCCGGGACTTCTAGCACAGATACG. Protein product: CSATPGTSSTDT. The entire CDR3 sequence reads CSATPGTSSTDTQYF.

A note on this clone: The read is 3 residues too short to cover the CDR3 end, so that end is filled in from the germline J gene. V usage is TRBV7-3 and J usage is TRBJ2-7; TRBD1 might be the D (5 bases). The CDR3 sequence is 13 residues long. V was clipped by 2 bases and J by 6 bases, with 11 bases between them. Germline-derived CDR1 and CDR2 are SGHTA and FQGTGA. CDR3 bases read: TGTGCCAGCAGCTTAGCTTCAGGGCTCGAG. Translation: CASSLASGLE. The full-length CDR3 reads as CASSLASGLEQYF.

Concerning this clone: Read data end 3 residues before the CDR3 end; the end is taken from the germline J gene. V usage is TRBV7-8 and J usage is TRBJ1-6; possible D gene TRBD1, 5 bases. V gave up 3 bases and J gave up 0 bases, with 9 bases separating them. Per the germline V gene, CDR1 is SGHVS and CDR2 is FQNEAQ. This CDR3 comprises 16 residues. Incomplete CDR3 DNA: TGTGCCAGCAGCTTGGGGGGGAACTCCTATAATTCACCC. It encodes CASSLGGNSYNSP. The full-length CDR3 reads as CASSLGGNSYNSPLHF.

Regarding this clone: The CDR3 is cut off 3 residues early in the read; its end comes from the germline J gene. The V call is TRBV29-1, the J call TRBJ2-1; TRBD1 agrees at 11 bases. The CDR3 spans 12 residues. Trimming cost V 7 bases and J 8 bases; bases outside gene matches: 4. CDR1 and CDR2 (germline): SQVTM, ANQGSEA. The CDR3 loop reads CSATDRGHEQFF. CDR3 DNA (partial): TGCAGCGCCACGGACAGGGGGCATGAG.

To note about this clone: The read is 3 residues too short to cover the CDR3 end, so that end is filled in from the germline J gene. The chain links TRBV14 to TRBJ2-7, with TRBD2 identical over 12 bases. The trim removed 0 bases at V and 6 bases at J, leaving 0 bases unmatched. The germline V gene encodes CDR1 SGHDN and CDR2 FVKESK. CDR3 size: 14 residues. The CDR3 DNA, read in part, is TGTGCCAGCAGCCAAGAACTAGCGGGGGGCGAG. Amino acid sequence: CASSQELAGGE. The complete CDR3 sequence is CASSQELAGGEQYF.

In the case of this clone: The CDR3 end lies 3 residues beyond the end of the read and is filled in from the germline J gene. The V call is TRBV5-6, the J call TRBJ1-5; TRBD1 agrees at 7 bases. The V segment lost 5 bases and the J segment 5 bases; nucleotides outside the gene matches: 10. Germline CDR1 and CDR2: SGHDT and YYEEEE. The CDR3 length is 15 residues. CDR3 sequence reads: CASRAYDRVHQPQHF. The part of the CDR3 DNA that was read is TGTGCCAGCAGAGCATATGACAGGGTCCATCAGCCC.

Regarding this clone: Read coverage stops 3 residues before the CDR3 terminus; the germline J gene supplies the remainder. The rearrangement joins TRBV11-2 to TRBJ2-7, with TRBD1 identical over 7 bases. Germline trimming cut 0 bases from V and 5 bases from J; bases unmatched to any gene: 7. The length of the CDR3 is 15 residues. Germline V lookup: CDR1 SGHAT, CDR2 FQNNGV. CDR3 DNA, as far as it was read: TGTGCCAGCAGCTTAGATCGGAGAGGGGGCCACGAG. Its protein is CASSLDRRGGHE. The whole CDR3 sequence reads CASSLDRRGGHEQYF.

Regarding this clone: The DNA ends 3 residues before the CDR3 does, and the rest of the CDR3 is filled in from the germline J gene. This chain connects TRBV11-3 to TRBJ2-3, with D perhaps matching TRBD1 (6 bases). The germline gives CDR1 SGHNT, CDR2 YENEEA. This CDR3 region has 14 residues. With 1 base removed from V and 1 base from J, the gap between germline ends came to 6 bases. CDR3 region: CASSLGGRTDTQYF. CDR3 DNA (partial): TGTGCCAGCAGCTTAGGGGGGCGCACAGATACG.

Partial CDR3 DNA: TGTGCCAGCAGCTTAGCCGGGCGGACAGGGAGTTACAATGAG. It yields the protein CASSLAGRTGSYNE. The full CDR3 is CASSLAGRTGSYNEQFF. This chain joins TRBV13 and TRBJ2-1; 8 bases line up with TRBD1. The DNA ends 3 residues before the CDR3 does, and the rest of the CDR3 is filled in from the germline J gene. Trimming at V came to 1 base and at J to 4 bases, leaving 9 bases not matched to a gene. Looked up from germline, CDR1 is PRHDT and CDR2 is FYEKMQ (reference sequence). The CDR3 is made up of 17 amino acids.

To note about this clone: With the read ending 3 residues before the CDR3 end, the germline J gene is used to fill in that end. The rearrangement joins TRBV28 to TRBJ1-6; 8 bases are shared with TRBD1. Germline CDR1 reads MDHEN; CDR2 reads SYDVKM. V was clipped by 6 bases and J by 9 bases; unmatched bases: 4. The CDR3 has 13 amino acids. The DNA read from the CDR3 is TGTGCCAGCAGGGACAGGGTAACTTCACCC. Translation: CASRDRVTSP. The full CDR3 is CASRDRVTSPLHF.

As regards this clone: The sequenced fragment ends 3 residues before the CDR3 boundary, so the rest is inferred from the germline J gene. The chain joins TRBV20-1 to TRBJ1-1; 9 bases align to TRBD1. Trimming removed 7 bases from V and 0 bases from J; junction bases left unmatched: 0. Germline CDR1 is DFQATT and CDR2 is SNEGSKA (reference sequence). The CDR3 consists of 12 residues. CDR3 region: CSGQGVNTEAFF. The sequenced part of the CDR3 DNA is TGCAGTGGACAGGGGGTGAACACTGAA.

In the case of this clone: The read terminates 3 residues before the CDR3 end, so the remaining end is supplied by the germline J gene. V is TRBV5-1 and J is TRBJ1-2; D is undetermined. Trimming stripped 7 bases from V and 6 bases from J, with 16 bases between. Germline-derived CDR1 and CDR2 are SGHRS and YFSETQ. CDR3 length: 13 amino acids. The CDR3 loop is CASPPGSHNGYTF. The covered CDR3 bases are TGCGCCAGCCCCCCAGGTTCGCACAATGGC.

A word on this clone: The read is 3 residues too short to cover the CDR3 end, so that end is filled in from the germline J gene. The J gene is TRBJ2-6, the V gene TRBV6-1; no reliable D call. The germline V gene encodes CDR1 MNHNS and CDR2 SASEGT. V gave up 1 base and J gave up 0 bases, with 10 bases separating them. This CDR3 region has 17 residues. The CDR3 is CASSEEWPISGANVLTF. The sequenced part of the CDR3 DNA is TGTGCCAGCAGTGAAGAATGGCCCATCTCTGGGGCCAACGTC.

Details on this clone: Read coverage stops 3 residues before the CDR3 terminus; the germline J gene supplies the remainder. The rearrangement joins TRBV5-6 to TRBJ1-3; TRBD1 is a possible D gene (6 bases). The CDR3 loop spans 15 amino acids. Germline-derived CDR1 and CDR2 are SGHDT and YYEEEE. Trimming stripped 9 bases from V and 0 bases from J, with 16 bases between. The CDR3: CATTGGSDSGNTIYF. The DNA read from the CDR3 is TGTGCCACAACGGGGGGCTCAGACTCTGGAAACACC. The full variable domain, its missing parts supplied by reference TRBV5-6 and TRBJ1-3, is DAGVTQSPTHLIKTRGQQVTLRCSPKSGHDTVSWYQQALGQGPQFIFQYYEEEERQRGNFPDRFSGHQFPNYSSELNVNALLLGDSALYLCATTGGSDSGNTIYFGEGSWLTVV.

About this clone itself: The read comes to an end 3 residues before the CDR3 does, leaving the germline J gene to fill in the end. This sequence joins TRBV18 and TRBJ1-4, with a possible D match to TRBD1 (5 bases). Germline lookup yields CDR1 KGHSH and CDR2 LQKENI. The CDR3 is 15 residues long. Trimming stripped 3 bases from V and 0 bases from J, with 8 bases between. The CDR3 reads CASSPSGTTNEKLFF. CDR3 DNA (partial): TGTGCCAGCTCACCCTCAGGGACAACTAATGAAAAA.

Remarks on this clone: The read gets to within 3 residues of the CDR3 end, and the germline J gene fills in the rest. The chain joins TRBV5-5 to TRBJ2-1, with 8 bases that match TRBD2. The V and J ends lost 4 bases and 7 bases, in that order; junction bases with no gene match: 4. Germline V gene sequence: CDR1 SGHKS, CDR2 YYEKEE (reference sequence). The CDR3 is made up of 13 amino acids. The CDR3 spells CASSLERGNEQFF. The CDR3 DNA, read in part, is TGTGCCAGCAGCCTAGAGCGGGGGAATGAG.

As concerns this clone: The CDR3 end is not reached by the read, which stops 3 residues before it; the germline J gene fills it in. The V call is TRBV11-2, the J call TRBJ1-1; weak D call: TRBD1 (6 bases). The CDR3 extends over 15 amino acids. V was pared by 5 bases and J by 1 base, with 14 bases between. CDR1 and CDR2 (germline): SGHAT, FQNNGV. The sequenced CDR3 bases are TGTGCCAGCAGCCCCCGAGGAGGGGGGAACACTGAA. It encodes CASSPRGGGNTE. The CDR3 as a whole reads CASSPRGGGNTEAFF. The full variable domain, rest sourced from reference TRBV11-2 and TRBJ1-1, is EAGVAQSPRYKIIEKRQSVAFWCNPISGHATLYWYQQILGQGPKLLIQFQNNGVVDDSQLPKDRFSAERLKGVDSTLKIQPAKLEDSAVYLCASSPRGGGNTEAFFGQGTRLTVV.